Included here is one T cell receptor (beta chain) sequence, with context. The junction departs from germline at one end; a sequencing error may be responsible. The sample originates from a study of blood T cells in healthy people across ages. Through a sample-barcoded 5' primer and a J-beta primer mix, a second PCR was run for about 6 to 12 cycles. TCRdb used MiXCR to reprocess the 5' RACE reads, holding one entry per CDR3 protein. Altogether hundreds of thousands of distinct CDR3 sequences are present, 49% being singletons, with the ten largest covering under 35%. The CDR3 is 19 residues long. Germline CDR1 reads SGHTA; CDR2 reads FQGNSA.

The specimen sequenced was blood. This clonotype was obtained from a woman aged 55-69 years in good health. This chain connects TRBV7-2 to TRBJ2-3; D possibly corresponds to TRBD1 (6 bases). The CDR3 nucleotides read TGTGCCAGCAGCTTCGCCCCCTATCTCCGGGACAAGAACACAGATACGCAGTACTTT. Translating gives CASSFAPYLRDKNTDTQYF.